This T cell receptor (beta chain) stems from a study of T cell repertoires in cytomegalovirus infection. Study context: Carrying CMV and the relevant HLA type showed in public TCR beta signatures.

This clonotype was picked up a small number of times. MiXCR, run by TCRdb on the reads, gives a single entry per CDR3 protein. In the table there are approximately 190,000 distinct CDR3 sequences, roughly 27% of which are singletons. The sequence was collected from a human donor in good health (CMV status not recorded). Some clones in this sample may be carry-over from other donors' samples. Sequenced: PBMCs.

The CDR3 DNA is TGTGCCAGCAGTCGAACCAAGACAGGGCTTAACACCGGGGAGCTGTTTTTT. Its protein product is CASSRTKTGLNTGELFF. The chain uses TRBV5-4 and TRBJ2-2; 7 nucleotides align to TRBD1. This CDR3 contains 17 residues. Trimming took 5 bases from V and 2 from J; bases not matched to a gene: 12. Germline V gives CDR1 SGHNT, CDR2 YYREEE (reference sequence).